A single sample is the source of the 24 T cell receptor beta chains below, sequenced in a study of CD8 T cells in ankylosing spondylitis. Study-level findings and limits: What appeared characteristic of ankylosing spondylitis blood was a TCR beta motif of eight highly homologous variants.

TCRdb itself ran the 5' RACE reads through MiXCR, one entry per CDR3 protein. Counted here are a few hundred thousand distinct CDR3 sequences, 6% to 8% occurring once; the ten biggest clones make up 12% to 15%. Antigens of these TCRs are unknown. Material: blood, either unsorted or a sorted T cell fraction (not recorded which). All receptors come from a male donor with ankylosing spondylitis.

This clonotype was counted at least ten times. The rearrangement joins TRBV20-1 to TRBJ2-3, with D perhaps TRBD2 (6 bases). The CDR3 has 17 amino acids. Germline V gene lookup returns CDR1 DFQATT and CDR2 SNEGSKA (reference sequence). Deletions cut 3 bases from V and 0 bases from J, with 19 bases between. The CDR3 protein is CSASRPWDLTSTDTQYF. CDR3 nucleotide sequence: TGCAGTGCTAGCCGCCCCTGGGACTTGACTAGCACAGATACGCAGTATTTT.

Ten or more counts support this clonotype. The chain employs TRBV7-2 and TRBJ2-5; TRBD2 might be the D (6 bases). Trimming took 4 bases from V and 4 from J, leaving 13 bases between them. The CDR3 has 14 residues. Germline assignment: CDR1 SGHTA and CDR2 FQGNSA. The CDR3 DNA reads as TGTGCCAGCAGCTCCACGGGACTCTTAGAGACCCAGTACTTC. Residues: CASSSTGLLETQYF. Supplemented by reference TRBV7-2 and TRBJ2-5, the full variable domain reads GAGVSQSPSNKVTEKGKDVELRCDPISGHTALYWYRQSLGQGLEFLIYFQGNSAPDKSGLPSDRFSAERTGGSVSTLTIQRTQQEDSAVYLCASSSTGLLETQYFGPGTRLLVL.

This clonotype was recorded a few times. The rearrangement links TRBV7-9 to TRBJ2-7; 12 nucleotides line up with TRBD1. Germline CDR1 reads SEHNR; CDR2 reads FQNEAQ (reference sequence). CDR3 length: 16 residues. After removal of 4 bases from V and 4 bases from J, the junction contained 8 bases not matched to a gene. The CDR3 DNA follows: TGTGCCAGCAGCTCACTTGGGACAGGGGGCCTATACGAGCAGTACTTC. This gives the protein CASSSLGTGGLYEQYF.

The table lists this clonotype with many counts. This sequence joins TRBV11-3 and TRBJ2-4, with 8 bases lining up with TRBD1. V dropped 5 bases and J dropped 7; count of bases not matched to a gene: 7. Germline assignment: CDR1 SGHNT and CDR2 YENEEA. This CDR3 contains 14 residues. The CDR3 DNA follows: TGTGCCAGCAGCCGGACAGGGTTTGAGAACATTCAGTACTTC. Protein product: CASSRTGFENIQYF.

This clonotype was counted many times. This chain uses TRBV12-3 or TRBV12-4 with TRBJ2-2, with 7 bases that match TRBD2. The CDR3 has 14 residues. V lost 8 bases, J lost 4 bases, and 7 bases stayed unmatched. The DNA for the CDR3 is TGTGCCAGCCGGAGCGGGGAGGCCACCGGGGAGCTGTTTTTT. This translates into CASRSGEATGELFF.

This clonotype was found many times. The chain combines TRBV6-1 with TRBJ2-7; TRBD2 might be the D (6 bases). CDR3 length: 15 residues. V gave up 1 base and J gave up 2 bases, with 12 bases separating them. The germline V gene has CDR1 MNHNS and CDR2 SASEGT. The CDR3 here is CASSEGGDLPYEQYF. DNA for the CDR3: TGTGCCAGCAGTGAAGGGGGGGACTTGCCCTACGAGCAGTACTTC.

In its sample, this clonotype was seen many times. This chain joins TRBV6-2 or TRBV6-3 and TRBJ2-5; no definite D call. Trimming shortened V by 2 bases and J by 4 bases, and 2 bases separated the two germline ends. Per germline, CDR1 MNHEY and CDR2 SVGEGT. The CDR3 is made up of 11 amino acids. For the CDR3, the DNA is TGTGCCAGCAGTTACCCAGAGACCCAGTACTTC. Amino acid sequence: CASSYPETQYF.

The chain combines TRBV6-6 with TRBJ2-7, with D unclear. This CDR3 region has 13 residues. From germline, CDR1 is MNHNY and CDR2 SVGAGI (reference sequence). The V and J ends lost 7 bases and 0 bases respectively, with 10 bases between them. The CDR3 reads CASTATRSYEQYF. CDR3 nucleotide sequence: TGTGCCAGCACCGCCACCCGCTCCTACGAGCAGTACTTC.

The gene calls are TRBV27 and TRBJ2-4; maybe TRBD2 (6 bases). Germline-derived CDR1 and CDR2 are MNHEY and SMNVEV (reference sequence). This CDR3 region has 15 residues. The ends were cut back, 5 bases at V and 0 bases at J, with 11 bases in the middle. CDR3 region: CASSPGDGAKNIQYF. The CDR3, as DNA: TGTGCCAGCAGTCCGGGGGACGGAGCCAAAAACATTCAGTACTTC.

Ten or more counts support this clonotype. V usage is TRBV9 and J usage is TRBJ2-7; D is unclear. CDR1 is SGDLS, CDR2 YYNGEE, per germline. The V end lost 4 bases, the J end lost 0 bases, and 11 bases lay between the germline ends. The CDR3 runs 14 residues. The CDR3 region is CASSPQASSYEQYF. CDR3 nucleotide sequence: TGTGCCAGCAGCCCCCAGGCTAGCTCCTACGAGCAGTACTTC. The full variable domain, rest sourced from reference TRBV9 and TRBJ2-7, is DSGVTQTPKHLITATGQRVTLRCSPRSGDLSVYWYQQSLDQGLQFLIQYYNGEERAKGNILERFSAQQFPDLHSELNLSSLELGDSALYFCASSPQASSYEQYFGPGTRLTVT.

This clonotype showed up many times. The chain combines TRBV4-2 with TRBJ2-5; perhaps TRBD2 as D (5 bases). The CDR3 consists of 16 residues. V lost 0 bases and J 2 bases, leaving 13 bases between the germline ends. CDR1 and CDR2 (germline): LGHNA, YNFKEQ. CDR3 sequence (DNA): TGTGCCAGCAGCCAAGAATCGGGGAGTGGACAAGAGACCCAGTACTTC. Its translation is CASSQESGSGQETQYF.

This clonotype was detected many times. This rearrangement joins TRBV10-3 to TRBJ1-1; no definite D call. This CDR3 comprises 13 residues. V was trimmed by 5 bases and J by 4 bases, leaving 11 bases between them. Germline assignment: CDR1 ENHRY and CDR2 SYGVKD. The CDR3 DNA sequence: TGTGCCATCAGTTCCGAGGGCTCCACTGAAGCTTTCTTT. Its translation: CAISSEGSTEAFF.

In this sample, this clonotype turned up many times. J is TRBJ1-2 and V is TRBV28; tentative D call: TRBD1 (5 bases). Germline assignment: CDR1 MDHEN and CDR2 SYDVKM. The CDR3 spans 11 residues. Trimming took off 5 bases at V and 7 bases at J, with 8 bases between the two ends. The CDR3 spells CASSNTGGYTF. The CDR3 nucleotides read TGTGCCAGCAGTAACACAGGTGGCTACACCTTC.

This clonotype was counted between two and nine times. The V gene is TRBV7-9, the J gene TRBJ2-1, with D possibly being TRBD2 (6 bases). The CDR3 is made up of 17 amino acids. With 1 base removed from V and 8 bases from J, the gap between germline ends came to 21 bases. From germline, CDR1 is SEHNR and CDR2 FQNEAQ (reference sequence). DNA of the CDR3: TGTGCCAGCAGCTTAGGCATGGAGGGAGCGAGGTCTTATGAGCAGTTCTTC. Its translation: CASSLGMEGARSYEQFF.

This clonotype was seen repeatedly, ten times or more. The chain joins TRBV27 to TRBJ2-1, with TRBD2 as a possible D gene (6 bases). Trimming cost V 3 bases and J 6 bases, with 18 bases left between them. Germline CDR1 is MNHEY and CDR2 is SMNVEV (reference sequence). The CDR3 runs 16 residues. The CDR3 spells CASSFGAGGAGNEQFF. The DNA for the CDR3 is TGTGCCAGCAGTTTTGGAGCGGGCGGGGCAGGCAATGAGCAGTTCTTC.

In its sample, this clonotype was seen a few times. The V gene is TRBV21-1, the J gene TRBJ2-3; TRBD2 is the table's D call and was not checked against the DNA. TRBV21-1 has pseudogene status. The CDR3 sequence is 13 residues long. CDR3: CASSMEGSDTQYF. CDR3 sequence (DNA): TGTGCCAGCAGCATGGAGGGTTCAGATACGCAGTATTTT.

In this sample, this clonotype turned up many times. This chain uses TRBV6-1 with TRBJ1-1, with D uncertain. The V gene's germline CDR1 is MNHNS and CDR2 SASEGT. Trimming took off 6 bases at V and 1 base at J, with 18 bases between the two ends. The CDR3 contains 16 residues. CDR3 in DNA: TGTGCCAGCAGCCGATGGAACGGGCAGTCGAACACTGAAGCTTTCTTT. Translating it yields CASSRWNGQSNTEAFF.

There are many counts of this clonotype. V is TRBV29-1 and J is TRBJ2-1, with TRBD2 as a possible D gene (5 bases). The CDR3 is 13 residues long. The V end was cut by 7 bases, the J end by 6 bases, with 16 bases between. Per the germline V gene, CDR1 is SQVTM and CDR2 is ANQGSEA. The CDR3 reads CSGGPHMGNEQFF. CDR3 nucleotides: TGCAGCGGCGGGCCGCATATGGGCAATGAGCAGTTCTTC.

This clonotype was recorded at least ten times. The chain recombines TRBV7-9 with TRBJ1-3, with no clear D. The CDR3 totals 14 residues. Trimming removed 4 bases at V and 3 bases at J, with 10 bases between. The V gene's germline CDR1 is SEHNR and CDR2 FQNEAQ (reference sequence). As DNA, the CDR3 is TGTGCCAGCAGCTCCGCCTCGAGTGGAAACACCATATATTTT. Residues: CASSSASSGNTIYF.

Many counts were recorded for this clonotype. This chain uses TRBV27 with TRBJ2-7, with D uncertain. V gave up 9 bases and J gave up 2 bases, with 17 bases separating them. The germline V gene encodes CDR1 MNHEY and CDR2 SMNVEV (reference sequence). The CDR3 is made up of 14 amino acids. The CDR3, as DNA: TGTGCCAGTGGTGGGTACAACGACCCCTACGAGCAGTACTTC. Amino acid sequence: CASGGYNDPYEQYF.

This clonotype has ten or more counts. The gene calls are TRBV27 and TRBJ2-7; 7 bases align to TRBD1. V lost 4 bases, J lost 0 bases, and 3 bases stayed unmatched. Germline lookup yields CDR1 MNHEY and CDR2 SMNVEV (reference sequence). The CDR3 totals 14 residues. This CDR3 is CASSWTGTSYEQYF. The CDR3 DNA reads TGTGCCAGCAGTTGGACAGGAACCTCCTACGAGCAGTACTTC.

This clonotype was counted ten times or more. The chain is built from TRBV12-3 or TRBV12-4 and TRBJ2-2, with a possible D match to TRBD1 (5 bases). The V and J ends lost 2 bases and 4 bases respectively, with 11 bases between them. CDR3 size: 15 residues. In DNA form, the CDR3 reads TGTGCCAGCAGTTTAACCAGGGCGGTCACCGGGGAGCTGTTTTTT. Translating gives CASSLTRAVTGELFF.

The sample holds many counts of this clonotype. The V gene is TRBV12-3 or TRBV12-4, the J gene TRBJ2-1; 8 positions agree with TRBD2. The CDR3 is made up of 14 amino acids. V shed 3 bases and J 9 bases; nucleotides not matched to a gene: 7. DNA of the CDR3: TGTGCCAGCAGTTTGGGCGGGAGGCGAGGTGAGCAGTTCTTC. This gives the protein CASSLGGRRGEQFF.

This clonotype was detected many times. The chain combines TRBV28 with TRBJ2-7, with a possible D match to TRBD1 (6 bases). The CDR3 consists of 14 residues. Germline V gene sequence: CDR1 MDHEN, CDR2 SYDVKM. V was trimmed by 5 bases and J by 5 bases, leaving 16 bases between them. The CDR3 region is CASSRDISTDEQYF. The CDR3 DNA sequence: TGTGCCAGCAGTCGGGACATATCTACTGACGAGCAGTACTTC.